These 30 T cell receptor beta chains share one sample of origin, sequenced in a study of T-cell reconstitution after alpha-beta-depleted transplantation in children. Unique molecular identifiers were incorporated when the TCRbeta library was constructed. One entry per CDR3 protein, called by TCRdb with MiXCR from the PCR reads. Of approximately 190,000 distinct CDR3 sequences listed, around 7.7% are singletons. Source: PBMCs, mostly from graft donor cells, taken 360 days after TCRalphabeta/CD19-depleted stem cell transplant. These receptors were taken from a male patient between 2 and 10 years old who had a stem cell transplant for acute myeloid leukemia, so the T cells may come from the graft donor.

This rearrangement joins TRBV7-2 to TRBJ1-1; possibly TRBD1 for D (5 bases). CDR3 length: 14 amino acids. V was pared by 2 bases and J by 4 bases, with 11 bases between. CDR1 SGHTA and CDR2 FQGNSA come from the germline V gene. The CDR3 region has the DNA TGTGCCAGCAGCTTATCACCGGGGGGCACTGAAGCTTTCTTT. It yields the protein CASSLSPGGTEAFF.

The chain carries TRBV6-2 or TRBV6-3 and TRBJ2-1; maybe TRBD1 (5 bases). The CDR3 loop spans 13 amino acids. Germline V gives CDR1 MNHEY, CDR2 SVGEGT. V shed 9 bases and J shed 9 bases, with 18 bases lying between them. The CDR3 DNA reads TGTGCCAGTAGGGGCTCGCTGATGGGTGAGCAGTTCTTC. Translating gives CASRGSLMGEQFF.

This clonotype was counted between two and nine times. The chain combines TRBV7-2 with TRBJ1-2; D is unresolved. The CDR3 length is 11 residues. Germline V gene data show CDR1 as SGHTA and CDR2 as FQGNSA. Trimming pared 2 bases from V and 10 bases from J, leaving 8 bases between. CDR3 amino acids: CASSLPLLYTF. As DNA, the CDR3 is TGTGCCAGCAGCTTACCCCTTCTCTACACCTTC.

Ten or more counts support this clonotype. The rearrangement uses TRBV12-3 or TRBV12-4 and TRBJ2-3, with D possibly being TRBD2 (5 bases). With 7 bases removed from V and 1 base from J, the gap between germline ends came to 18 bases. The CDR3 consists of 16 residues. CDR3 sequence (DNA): TGTGCCAGCAATCCCTCCGGGAAAATCGGCACAGATACGCAGTATTTT. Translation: CASNPSGKIGTDTQYF.

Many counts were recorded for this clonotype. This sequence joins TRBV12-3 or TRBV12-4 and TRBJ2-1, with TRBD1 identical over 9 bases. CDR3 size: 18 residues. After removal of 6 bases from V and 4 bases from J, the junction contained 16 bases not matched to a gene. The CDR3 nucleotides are TGTGCCAGCAGATCTCCCCGGGGGGACAGGGAACGGTACAATGAGCAGTTCTTC. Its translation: CASRSPRGDRERYNEQFF.

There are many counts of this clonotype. The CDR3 here is CASSQPDRDPQYF. The CDR3 nucleotides are TGTGCCAGCAGCCAACCCGACAGGGATCCCCAGTACTTC. The chain has TRBV3-1 and TRBJ2-5; TRBD1 matches 7 bases. V shed 2 bases, J shed 9 bases, and the junction held 6 bases outside the gene matches. The CDR3 has 13 amino acids. The germline V gene has CDR1 LGHDT and CDR2 YNNKEL (reference sequence).

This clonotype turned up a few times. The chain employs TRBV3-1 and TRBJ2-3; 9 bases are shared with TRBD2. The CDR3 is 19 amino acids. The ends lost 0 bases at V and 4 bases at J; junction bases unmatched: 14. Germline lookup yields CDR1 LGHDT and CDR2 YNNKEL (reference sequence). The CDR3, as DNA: TGTGCCAGCAGCCAAGATGAAGTAGCGGGAGTTGTCCCACCAGATACGCAGTATTTT. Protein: CASSQDEVAGVVPPDTQYF.

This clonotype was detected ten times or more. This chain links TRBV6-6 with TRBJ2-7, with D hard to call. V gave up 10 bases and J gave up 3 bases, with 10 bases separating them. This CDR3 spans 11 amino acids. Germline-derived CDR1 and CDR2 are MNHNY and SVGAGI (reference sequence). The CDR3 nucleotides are TGTGCCACCCTCATTCACTACGAGCAGTACGTC. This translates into CATLIHYEQYV.

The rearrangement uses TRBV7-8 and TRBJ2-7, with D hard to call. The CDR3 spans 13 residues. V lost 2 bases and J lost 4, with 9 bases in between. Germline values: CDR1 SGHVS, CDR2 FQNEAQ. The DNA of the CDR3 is TGTGCCAGCAGCTTATCAGTTGGGTACGAGCAGTACTTC. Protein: CASSLSVGYEQYF.

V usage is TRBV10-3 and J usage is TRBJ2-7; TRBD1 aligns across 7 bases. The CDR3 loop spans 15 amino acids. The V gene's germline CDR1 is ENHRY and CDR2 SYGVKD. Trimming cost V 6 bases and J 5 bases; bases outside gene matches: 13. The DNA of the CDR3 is TGTGCCATCAGACCCCCGACAGGGAAGGGGAACGAGCAGTACTTC. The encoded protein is CAIRPPTGKGNEQYF.

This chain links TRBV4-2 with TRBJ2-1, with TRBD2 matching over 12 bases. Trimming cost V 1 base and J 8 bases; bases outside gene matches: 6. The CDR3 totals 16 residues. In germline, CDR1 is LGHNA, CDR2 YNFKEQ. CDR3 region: CASSQGGLAGNHEQFF. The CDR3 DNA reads TGTGCCAGCAGCCAAGGAGGACTAGCGGGAAACCATGAGCAGTTCTTC.

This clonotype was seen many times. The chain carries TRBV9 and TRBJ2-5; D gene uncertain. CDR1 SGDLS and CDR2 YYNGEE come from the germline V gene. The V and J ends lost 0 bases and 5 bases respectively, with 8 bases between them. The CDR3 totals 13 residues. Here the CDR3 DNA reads TGTGCCAGCAGCGTAGTCCCCTGGGAGACCCAGTACTTC. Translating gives CASSVVPWETQYF.

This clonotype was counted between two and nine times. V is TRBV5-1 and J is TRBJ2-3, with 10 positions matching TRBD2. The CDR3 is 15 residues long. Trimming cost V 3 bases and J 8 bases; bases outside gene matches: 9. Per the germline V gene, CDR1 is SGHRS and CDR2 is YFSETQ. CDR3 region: CASSSRTSGLITQYF. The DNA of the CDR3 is TGCGCCAGCAGCTCCCGGACTAGCGGCCTGATTACGCAGTATTTT. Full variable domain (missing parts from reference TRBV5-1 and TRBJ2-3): KAGVTQTPRYLIKTRGQQVTLSCSPISGHRSVSWYQQTPGQGLQFLFEYFSETQRNKGNFPGRFSGRQFSNSRSEMNVSTLELGDSALYLCASSSRTSGLITQYFGPGTRLTVL.

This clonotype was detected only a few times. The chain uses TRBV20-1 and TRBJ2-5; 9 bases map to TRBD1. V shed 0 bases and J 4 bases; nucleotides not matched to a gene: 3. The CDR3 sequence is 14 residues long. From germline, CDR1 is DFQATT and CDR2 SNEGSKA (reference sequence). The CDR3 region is CSARDRGQGETQYF. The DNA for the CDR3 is TGCAGTGCTAGAGACCGGGGACAGGGAGAGACCCAGTACTTC.

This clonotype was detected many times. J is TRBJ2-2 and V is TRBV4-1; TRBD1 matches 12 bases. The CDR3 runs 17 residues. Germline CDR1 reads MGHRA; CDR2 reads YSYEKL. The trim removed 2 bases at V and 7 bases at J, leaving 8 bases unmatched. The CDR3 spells CASSQSGQGAAYGELFF. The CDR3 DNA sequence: TGCGCCAGCAGCCAATCGGGACAGGGGGCCGCGTACGGGGAGCTGTTTTTT.

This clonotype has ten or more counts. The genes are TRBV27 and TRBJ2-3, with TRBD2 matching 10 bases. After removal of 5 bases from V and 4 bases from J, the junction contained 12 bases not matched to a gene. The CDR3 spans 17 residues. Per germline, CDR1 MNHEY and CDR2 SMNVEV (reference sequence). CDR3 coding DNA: TGTGCCAGCAGTGACAGACTAGCGGGTTTCAACCCAGATACGCAGTATTTT. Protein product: CASSDRLAGFNPDTQYF.

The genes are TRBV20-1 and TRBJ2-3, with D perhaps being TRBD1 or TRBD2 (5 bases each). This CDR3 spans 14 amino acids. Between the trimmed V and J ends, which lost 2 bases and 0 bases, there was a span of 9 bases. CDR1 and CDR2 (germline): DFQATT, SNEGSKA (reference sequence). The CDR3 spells CSARIGTSTDTQYF. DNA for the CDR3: TGCAGTGCTAGAATCGGGACCAGCACAGATACGCAGTATTTT.

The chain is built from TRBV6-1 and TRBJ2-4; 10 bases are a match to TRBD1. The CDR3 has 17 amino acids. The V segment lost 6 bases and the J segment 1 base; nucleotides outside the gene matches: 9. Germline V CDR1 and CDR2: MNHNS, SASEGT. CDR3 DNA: TGTGCCAGCAGCCTGGGACAGGGGAAATTGGCCAAAAACATTCAGTACTTC. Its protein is CASSLGQGKLAKNIQYF.

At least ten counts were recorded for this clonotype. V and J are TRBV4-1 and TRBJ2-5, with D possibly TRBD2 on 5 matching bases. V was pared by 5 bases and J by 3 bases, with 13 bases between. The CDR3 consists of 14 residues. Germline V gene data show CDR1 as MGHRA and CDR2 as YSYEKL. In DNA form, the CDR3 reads TGCGCCAGCAGCTCACACGAGGGAAAAGAGACCCAGTACTTC. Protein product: CASSSHEGKETQYF.

The CDR3 spells CASRSGTGVEKLFF. The CDR3 DNA follows: TGCGCCAGCAGGTCCGGGACAGGGGTGGAAAAACTGTTTTTT. This chain links TRBV5-1 with TRBJ1-4, with 10 bases matching TRBD1. CDR1 is SGHRS and CDR2 is YFSETQ in the germline V gene. The CDR3 is made up of 14 amino acids. After removal of 5 bases from V and 8 bases from J, the junction contained 6 bases not matched to a gene.

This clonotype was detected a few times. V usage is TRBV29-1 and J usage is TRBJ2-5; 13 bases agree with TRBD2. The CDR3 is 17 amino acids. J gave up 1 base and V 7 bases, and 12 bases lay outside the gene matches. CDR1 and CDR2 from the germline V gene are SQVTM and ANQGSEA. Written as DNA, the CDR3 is TGCAGCGGCACCGGGACTAGCGGGACTACGATCCAAGAGACCCAGTACTTC. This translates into CSGTGTSGTTIQETQYF.

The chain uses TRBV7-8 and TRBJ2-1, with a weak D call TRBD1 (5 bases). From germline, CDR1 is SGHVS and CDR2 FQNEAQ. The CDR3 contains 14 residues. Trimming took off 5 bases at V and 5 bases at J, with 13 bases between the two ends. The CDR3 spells CASSPQGGDNEQFF. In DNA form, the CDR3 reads TGTGCCAGCAGCCCGCAGGGTGGGGACAATGAGCAGTTCTTC.

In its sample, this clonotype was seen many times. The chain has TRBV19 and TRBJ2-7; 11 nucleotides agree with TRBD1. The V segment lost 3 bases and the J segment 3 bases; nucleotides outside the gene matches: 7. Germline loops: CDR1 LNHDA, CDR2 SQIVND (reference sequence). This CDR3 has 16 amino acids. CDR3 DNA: TGTGCCAGTAGTATTACGGACAGGGGGCTGAACTACGAGCAGTACTTC. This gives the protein CASSITDRGLNYEQYF.

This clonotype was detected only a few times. CDR3 in amino acids: CAKERGPSTDTQYF. Here the CDR3 DNA reads TGTGCCAAGGAGCGGGGTCCAAGCACAGATACGCAGTATTTT. This chain joins TRBV2 and TRBJ2-3; 7 positions agree with TRBD2. The V segment lost 10 bases and the J segment 0 bases; nucleotides outside the gene matches: 7. This CDR3 has 14 residues. Germline CDR1 is SNHLY and CDR2 is FYNNEI.

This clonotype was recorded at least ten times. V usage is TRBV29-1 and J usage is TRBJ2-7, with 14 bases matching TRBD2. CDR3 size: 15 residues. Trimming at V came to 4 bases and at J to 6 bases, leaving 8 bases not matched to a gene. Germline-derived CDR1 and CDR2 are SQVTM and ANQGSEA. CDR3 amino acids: CSVARLAGGYGEQYF. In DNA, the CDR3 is TGCAGCGTTGCGAGACTAGCGGGAGGGTACGGCGAGCAGTACTTC.

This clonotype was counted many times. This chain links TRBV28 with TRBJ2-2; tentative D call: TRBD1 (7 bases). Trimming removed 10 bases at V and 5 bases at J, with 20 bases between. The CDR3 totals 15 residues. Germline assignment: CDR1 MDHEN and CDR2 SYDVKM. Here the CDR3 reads CATPGGRGATGELFF. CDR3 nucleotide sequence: TGTGCCACCCCTGGGGGCAGGGGGGCGACCGGGGAGCTGTTTTTT.

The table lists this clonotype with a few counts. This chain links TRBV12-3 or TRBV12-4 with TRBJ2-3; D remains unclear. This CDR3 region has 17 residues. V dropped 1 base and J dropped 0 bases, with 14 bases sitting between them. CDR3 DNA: TGTGCCAGCAGTTTAGGGAGCACACGTCCTAGCACAGATACGCAGTATTTT. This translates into CASSLGSTRPSTDTQYF.

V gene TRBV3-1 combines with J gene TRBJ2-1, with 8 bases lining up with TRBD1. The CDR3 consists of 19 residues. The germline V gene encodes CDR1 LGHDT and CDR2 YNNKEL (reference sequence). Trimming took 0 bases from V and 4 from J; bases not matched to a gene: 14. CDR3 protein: CASSQEPGGKAHNYNEQFF. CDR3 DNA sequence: TGTGCCAGCAGCCAAGAGCCAGGGGGCAAAGCCCACAATTACAATGAGCAGTTCTTC.

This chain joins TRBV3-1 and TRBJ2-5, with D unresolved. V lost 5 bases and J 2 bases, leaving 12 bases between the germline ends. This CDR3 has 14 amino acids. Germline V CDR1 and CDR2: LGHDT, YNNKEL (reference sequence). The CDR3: CASSTWRVQETQYF. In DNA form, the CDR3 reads TGTGCCAGCAGCACCTGGCGAGTACAAGAGACCCAGTACTTC.

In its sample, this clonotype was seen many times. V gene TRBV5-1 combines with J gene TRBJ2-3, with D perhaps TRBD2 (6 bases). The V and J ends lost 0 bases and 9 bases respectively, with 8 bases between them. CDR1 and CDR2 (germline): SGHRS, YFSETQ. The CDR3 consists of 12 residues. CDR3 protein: CASSLERGTQYF. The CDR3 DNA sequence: TGCGCCAGCAGCTTGGAACGGGGGACGCAGTATTTT.